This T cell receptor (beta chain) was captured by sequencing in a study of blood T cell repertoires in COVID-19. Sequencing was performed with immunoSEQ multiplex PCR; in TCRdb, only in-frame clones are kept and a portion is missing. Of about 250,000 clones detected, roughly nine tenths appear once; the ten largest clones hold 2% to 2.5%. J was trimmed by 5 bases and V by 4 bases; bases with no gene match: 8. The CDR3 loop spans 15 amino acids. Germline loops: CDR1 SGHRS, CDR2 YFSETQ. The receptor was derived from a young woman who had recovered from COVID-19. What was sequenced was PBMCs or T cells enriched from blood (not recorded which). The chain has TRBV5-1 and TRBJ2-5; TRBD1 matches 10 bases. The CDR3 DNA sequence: TGCGCCAGCAGCCCGGGACAGGGGACCCTGGAGACCCAGTACTTC. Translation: CASSPGQGTLETQYF.